These 22 T cell receptor beta chains were sequenced from one sample in a study of cytomegalovirus exposure and HLA in healthy donors (TCRdb year 2017). Receptor amplification or capture employed the immunoSEQ multiplex PCR assay. For the multiplex PCR, a mixture combining 60 forward primers for TCR Vbeta segments and 13 reverse primers for TCR Jbeta segments was used. The table was pulled from immuneACCESS by TCRdb, which kept in-frame rearrangements only. Such tables lose some clones; where checked, under half of the loss comes from unresolved V genes, and the rest has no known cause. Counted in this sample were 110,000 or so clones; around three quarters of them appeared once. The ten top clones hold approximately 2% of the sample. The sequencing sample was made of PBMCs. The origin of the receptors is a human donor in good health.

This clone appeared a few times. The V call is TRBV11-2, the J call TRBJ2-5, with D possibly being TRBD1 (5 bases). Looked up from germline, CDR1 is SGHAT and CDR2 is FQNNGV. V was trimmed by 2 bases and J by 4 bases, leaving 14 bases between them. This CDR3 is 15 amino acids long. Here the CDR3 reads CASSLTPGYPETQYF. CDR3 in DNA: TGTGCCAGCAGCTTAACGCCAGGGTATCCAGAGACCCAGTACTTC.

This clone was observed a few times. The V and J genes are TRBV27 and TRBJ2-7; the D gene is possibly TRBD1 (5 bases). The germline gives CDR1 MNHEY, CDR2 SMNVEV (reference sequence). There are 15 residues in the CDR3. V was pared by 0 bases and J by 1 base, with 10 bases between. The CDR3 loop is CASSLSTAGSYEQYF. The CDR3 coding sequence is TGTGCCAGCAGTTTATCTACCGCAGGGTCCTACGAGCAGTACTTC.

The chain couples TRBV29-1 to TRBJ2-7; D unclear. CDR1 is SQVTM and CDR2 is ANQGSEA in the germline V gene. The CDR3 runs 11 residues. The V end was cut by 3 bases, the J end by 4 bases, with 7 bases between. The CDR3 DNA is TGCAGCGTTGAGTCGGAGTACGAGCAGTACTTC. This translates into CSVESEYEQYF.

The chain is built from TRBV6-5 and TRBJ2-1; 8 nucleotides match TRBD2. The V gene's germline CDR1 is MNHEY and CDR2 SVGAGI. The CDR3 loop spans 13 amino acids. Trimming took 6 bases from V and 3 from J; bases not matched to a gene: 1. CDR3 residues: CASRLADYNEQFF. CDR3 sequence (DNA): TGTGCCAGCAGACTAGCGGACTACAATGAGCAGTTCTTC.

The gene calls are TRBV5-1 and TRBJ2-3; 10 bases match TRBD2. This CDR3 is built from 14 residues. V was pared by 5 bases and J by 6 bases, with 6 bases of the junction left unmatched. Germline CDR1 and CDR2: SGHRS and YFSETQ. The CDR3 DNA reads as TGCGCCAGCAGTATGACTAGCGGGTGGGATACGCAGTATTTT. Its translation: CASSMTSGWDTQYF.

The chain uses TRBV27 and TRBJ2-5; 9 nucleotides line up with TRBD2. Judging by the DNA end, TRBJ2-7 fits better; the J call may be wrong. Germline V CDR1 and CDR2: MNHEY, SMNVEV (reference sequence). CDR3 length: 15 amino acids. In nucleotides, the CDR3 is TGTGCCAGCGGGACTAGCCTTGGGGGGTCCTACGAGCAGTACTTC. Protein product: CASGTSLGGSYEQYF.

This clone was seen just once. The chain employs TRBV2 and TRBJ1-5, with D perhaps TRBD1 (6 bases). This CDR3 region has 15 residues. Trimming stripped 2 bases from V and 5 bases from J, with 13 bases between. The germline CDR1 and CDR2 sequences are SNHLY and FYNNEI. The CDR3 nucleotides read TGTGCCAGCAGTGAACGGGGGGCGTGGGATCAGCCCCAGCATTTT. Residues: CASSERGAWDQPQHF.

This chain joins TRBV5-1 and TRBJ2-1, with a tentative D call TRBD2 (6 bases). Germline values: CDR1 SGHRS, CDR2 YFSETQ. The germline V and J ends were trimmed by 4 bases and 7 bases, with 12 bases remaining between them. The CDR3 is made up of 13 amino acids. The CDR3 is CASSKLGGNEQFF. CDR3 bases: TGCGCCAGCAGCAAGCTCGGGGGTAATGAGCAGTTCTTC. Drawing the rest from reference TRBV5-1 and TRBJ2-1, the complete variable domain is KAGVTQTPRYLIKTRGQQVTLSCSPISGHRSVSWYQQTPGQGLQFLFEYFSETQRNKGNFPGRFSGRQFSNSRSEMNVSTLELGDSALYLCASSKLGGNEQFFGPGTRLTVL.

V gene TRBV18 combines with J gene TRBJ1-4; D gene uncertain. Trimming took 6 bases from V and 6 from J, leaving 11 bases between them. The CDR3 has 13 amino acids. Germline V gene lookup returns CDR1 KGHSH and CDR2 LQKENI. This chain's CDR3 is CASSKWEYEKLFF. CDR3 nucleotide sequence: TGTGCCAGCTCTAAATGGGAGTATGAAAAACTGTTTTTT.

The rearrangement links TRBV7-2 to TRBJ2-1, with 10 bases that match TRBD2. The V gene end was trimmed by 7 bases and the J gene end by 0 bases; junction bases not matched to a gene: 6. Germline CDR1 reads SGHTA; CDR2 reads FQGNSA. The CDR3 covers 16 residues. The CDR3 region has the DNA TGTGCCAGCACCCCAGGACTAGCGGTCTCCTACAATGAGCAGTTCTTC. Protein product: CASTPGLAVSYNEQFF.

V gene TRBV5-4 combines with J gene TRBJ2-1; TRBD2 aligns across 13 bases. The CDR3 has 19 amino acids. CDR1 and CDR2 (germline): SGHNT, YYREEE (reference sequence). Germline trimming cut 4 bases from V and 5 bases from J; bases unmatched to any gene: 15. This CDR3 reads CASSLGQTWTSGSDNEQFF. The DNA of the CDR3 is TGTGCCAGCAGCCTCGGACAGACTTGGACTAGCGGGAGCGACAATGAGCAGTTCTTC. The full variable domain, its missing parts supplied by reference TRBV5-4 and TRBJ2-1, is ETGVTQSPTHLIKTRGQQVTLRCSSQSGHNTVSWYQQALGQGPQFIFQYYREEENGRGNFPPRFSGLQFPNYSSELNVNALELDDSALYLCASSLGQTWTSGSDNEQFFGPGTRLTVL.

This clone is a singleton in its sample. The V call is TRBV10-3, the J call TRBJ1-1; the D is unclear. The CDR3 sequence is 13 residues long. Trimming took 10 bases from V and 3 from J, leaving 15 bases between them. CDR1 is ENHRY, CDR2 SYGVKD, per germline. CDR3 nucleotide sequence: TGTGCCAGCCAAGGAGACCTAGACACTGAAGCTTTCTTT. Translated: CASQGDLDTEAFF.

This sequence joins TRBV5-6 and TRBJ2-2; 7 bases match TRBD1. The germline V gene encodes CDR1 SGHDT and CDR2 YYEEEE. This CDR3 contains 15 residues. V lost 4 bases to trimming and J lost 1 base; unmatched junction nucleotides: 4. The CDR3 sequence is CASSQTGMNTGELFF. The CDR3 region has the DNA TGTGCCAGCAGCCAGACAGGGATGAACACCGGGGAGCTGTTTTTT.

V and J are TRBV30 and TRBJ2-5, with D possibly being TRBD2 (5 bases). The J call may be mistaken, given a closer DNA end match to TRBJ2-7. CDR1 is GTSNPN, CDR2 SVGIG, per germline (reference sequence). The length of the CDR3 is 16 residues. CDR3 amino acids: CAWSVELLGSSYEQYF. In DNA form, the CDR3 reads TGTGCCTGGAGTGTAGAGTTGTTAGGGAGCTCCTACGAGCAGTACTTC.

The genes are TRBV5-1 and TRBJ2-7; 13 bases agree with TRBD2. V dropped 0 bases and J dropped 5; count of bases not matched to a gene: 8. Germline CDR1 and CDR2: SGHRS and YFSETQ. The CDR3 length is 17 residues. CDR3 DNA sequence: TGCGCCAGCAGCTTGGCACTAGCGGGAGGGCCGCTCGACGAGCAGTACTTC. It specifies CASSLALAGGPLDEQYF.

The chain employs TRBV7-2 and TRBJ1-5, with 8 bases aligning to TRBD1. V trimming: 4 bases; J trimming: 4 bases; junction bases outside the gene matches: 6. The CDR3 totals 15 residues. CDR1 is SGHTA, CDR2 FQGNSA, per germline. The CDR3 bases are TGTGCCAGCAGCTCCGGACAGGGAGGGAATCAGCCCCAGCATTTT. Translation gives CASSSGQGGNQPQHF.

A few counts support this clone. The V and J genes are TRBV19 and TRBJ2-1; D is perhaps TRBD1 (9 bases). There are 16 residues in the CDR3. Trimming stripped 3 bases from V and 9 bases from J, with 21 bases between. Germline lookup yields CDR1 LNHDA and CDR2 SQIVND (reference sequence). The CDR3 DNA is TGTGCCAGTAGTATGATAGCGGGACAGGGAGTCACTGAGCAGTTCTTC. It codes for CASSMIAGQGVTEQFF. The full variable domain, its missing parts supplied by reference TRBV19 and TRBJ2-1, is DGGITQSPKYLFRKEGQNVTLSCEQNLNHDAMYWYRQDPGQGLRLIYYSQIVNDFQKGDIAEGYSVSREKKESFPLTVTSAQKNPTAFYLCASSMIAGQGVTEQFFGPGTRLTVL.

The CDR3 DNA follows: TGTGCCAGCAGCTTGGGGCGGTTCGGAGAGACCCAGTACTTC. Protein product: CASSLGRFGETQYF. The chain carries TRBV5-6 and TRBJ2-5; D gene ambiguous. The CDR3 has 14 amino acids. Germline values: CDR1 SGHDT, CDR2 YYEEEE. V lost 0 bases to trimming and J lost 4 bases, with 10 bases between them.

The chain has TRBV19 and TRBJ1-1; D is unresolved. Trimming took 4 bases from V and 1 from J, leaving 13 bases between them. From germline, CDR1 is LNHDA and CDR2 SQIVND (reference sequence). This CDR3 is 15 amino acids long. CDR3 nucleotide sequence: TGTGCCAGTAGTAAATTTAGTCGGTGGAACACTGAAGCTTTCTTT. This sequence encodes CASSKFSRWNTEAFF. The entire variable domain, with the rest obtained from reference TRBV19 and TRBJ1-1, is as follows: DGGITQSPKYLFRKEGQNVTLSCEQNLNHDAMYWYRQDPGQGLRLIYYSQIVNDFQKGDIAEGYSVSREKKESFPLTVTSAQKNPTAFYLCASSKFSRWNTEAFFGQGTRLTVV.

This chain connects TRBV5-6 to TRBJ2-2, with TRBD1 matching 7 bases. Unmatched junction bases numbered 7, after V lost 6 bases and J lost 5 bases. CDR1 is SGHDT and CDR2 is YYEEEE in the germline V gene. This CDR3 comprises 14 residues. CDR3 region: CASKRQGVTGELFF. For the CDR3, the DNA is TGTGCCAGCAAAAGGCAGGGGGTGACCGGGGAGCTGTTTTTT.

The V call is TRBV5-6, the J call TRBJ1-1, with TRBD1 as a possible D gene (6 bases). Trimming took off 5 bases at V and 4 bases at J, with 12 bases between the two ends. The CDR3 runs 13 residues. Germline CDR1 reads SGHDT; CDR2 reads YYEEEE. The DNA for the CDR3 is TGTGCCAGCAGGCTGGGGGCGCGCACTGAAGCTTTCTTT. This gives the protein CASRLGARTEAFF.

The chain combines TRBV2 with TRBJ2-5, with 7 bases lining up with TRBD1. The CDR3 totals 14 residues. CDR1 is SNHLY, CDR2 FYNNEI, per germline. J lost 4 bases, V lost 4 bases, and 6 bases had no gene match. DNA of the CDR3: TGTGCCAGCAGTGGGTACCAGGGGGTAGAGACCCAGTACTTC. It translates to CASSGYQGVETQYF.